This is a list of T cell receptor beta chains from one sample in a study of T cell repertoires in aging, cancer and after chemotherapy. TCRdb used MiXCR to reprocess the multiplex PCR reads, holding one entry per CDR3 protein. The table shows around 4,000 distinct CDR3 sequences, with around 44% occurring only once. The specimen was blood. The source of these receptors is a human donor with a solid tumor. Both conserved end residues are part of each CDR3. The order of the fields is V gene, D gene, J gene, CDR3 protein. A D gene is named only where the DNA matches it firmly.

>TRBV30|NA|TRBJ2-2
CAWEGQNTGELFF
>TRBV6-2/TRBV6-3|NA|TRBJ1-2
CASSPPTANYGYTF
>TRBV20-1|TRBD2|TRBJ2-1
CSASKGRADEQFF
>TRBV7-9|NA|TRBJ2-7
CASTLAGTSIPYEQYF
>TRBV19|NA|TRBJ2-3
CASRGQNADTQYF
>TRBV18|TRBD2|TRBJ2-3
CASSPGGGTTDTQYF
>TRBV6-5|NA|TRBJ2-5
CASSYRPLGTKETQYF
>TRBV6-1|TRBD1|TRBJ2-3
CASTLGTGRTDTQYF
>TRBV5-1|NA|TRBJ2-7
CASSSAPDVYEQYF
>TRBV29-1|NA|TRBJ2-7
CSVQQPSEEQYF
>TRBV6-1|TRBD2|TRBJ2-1
CATTSGQGTTMKQFF
>TRBV5-6|TRBD1|TRBJ1-5
CASSLMRIRTGGLNQPQHF
>TRBV12-3/TRBV12-4|TRBD1|TRBJ1-4
CASSDRAMNEKLFF
>TRBV7-3|TRBD2|TRBJ2-3
CASTSSPGGVDTQYF
>TRBV18|NA|TRBJ2-7
CASSPLATYEQYF
>TRBV5-6|TRBD1|TRBJ1-2
CASSLVGTGPPDGYTF
>TRBV20-1|NA|TRBJ2-3
CSARDMGSRRYF
>TRBV28|TRBD2|TRBJ2-1
CASSFPTRTSGMSSYNEQFF